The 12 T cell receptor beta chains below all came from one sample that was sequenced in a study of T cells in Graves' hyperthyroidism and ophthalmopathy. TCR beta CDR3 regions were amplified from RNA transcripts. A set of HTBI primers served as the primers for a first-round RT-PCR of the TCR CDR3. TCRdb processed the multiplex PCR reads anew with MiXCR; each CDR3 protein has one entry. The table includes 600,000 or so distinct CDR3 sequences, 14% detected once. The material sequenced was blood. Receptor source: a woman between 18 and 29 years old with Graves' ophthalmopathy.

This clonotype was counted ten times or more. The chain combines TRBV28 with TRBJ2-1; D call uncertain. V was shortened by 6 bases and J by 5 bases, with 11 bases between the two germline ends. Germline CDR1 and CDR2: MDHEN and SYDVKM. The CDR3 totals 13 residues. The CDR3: CASSEDGNNEQFF. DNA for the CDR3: TGTGCCAGCAGCGAGGACGGAAACAATGAGCAGTTCTTC.

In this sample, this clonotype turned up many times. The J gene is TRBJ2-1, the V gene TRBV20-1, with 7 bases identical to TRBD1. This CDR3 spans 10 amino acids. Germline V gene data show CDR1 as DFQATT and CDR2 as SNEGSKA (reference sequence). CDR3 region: CTIRGNEQFF. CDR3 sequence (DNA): TGCACGATCAGGGGGAATGAGCAGTTCTTC.

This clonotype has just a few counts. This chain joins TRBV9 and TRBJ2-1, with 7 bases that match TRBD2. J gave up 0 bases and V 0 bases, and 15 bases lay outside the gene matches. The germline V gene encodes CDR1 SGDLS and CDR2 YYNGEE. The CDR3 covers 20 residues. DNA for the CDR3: TGTGCCAGCAGCGTAGCCCCGGGGTCGGCGGGGGAGGGCTCCTACAATGAGCAGTTCTTC. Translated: CASSVAPGSAGEGSYNEQFF.

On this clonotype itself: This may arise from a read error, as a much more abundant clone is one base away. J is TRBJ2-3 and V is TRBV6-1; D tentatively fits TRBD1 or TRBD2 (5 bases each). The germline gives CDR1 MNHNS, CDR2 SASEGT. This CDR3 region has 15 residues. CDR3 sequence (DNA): TGTGCCAGCACCCCGAGGACTGCTAGCACAGGTACGCAGTATTTT. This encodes CASTPRTASTGTQYF.

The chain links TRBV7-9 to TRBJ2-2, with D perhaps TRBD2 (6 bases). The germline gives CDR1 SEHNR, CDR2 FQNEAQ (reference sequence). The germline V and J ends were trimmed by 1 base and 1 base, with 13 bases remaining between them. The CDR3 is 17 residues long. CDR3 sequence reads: CASSLDAWRENTGELFF. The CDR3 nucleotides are TGTGCCAGCAGCTTAGACGCTTGGCGGGAGAACACCGGGGAGCTGTTTTTT.

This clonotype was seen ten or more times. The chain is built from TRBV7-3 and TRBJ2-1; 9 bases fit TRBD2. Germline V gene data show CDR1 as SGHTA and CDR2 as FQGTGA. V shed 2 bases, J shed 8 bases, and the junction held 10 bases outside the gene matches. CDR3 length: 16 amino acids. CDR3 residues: CASSLVGLAGTDEQFF. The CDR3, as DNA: TGTGCCAGCAGCTTAGTCGGGCTAGCGGGGACCGATGAGCAGTTCTTC.

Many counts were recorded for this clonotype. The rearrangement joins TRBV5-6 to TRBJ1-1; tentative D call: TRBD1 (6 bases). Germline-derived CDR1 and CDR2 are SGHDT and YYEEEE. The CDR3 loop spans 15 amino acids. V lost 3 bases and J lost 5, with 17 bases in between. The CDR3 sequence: CASSSERGLVTEAFF. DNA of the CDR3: TGTGCCAGCAGCTCCGAGAGGGGGTTGGTGACTGAAGCTTTCTTT.

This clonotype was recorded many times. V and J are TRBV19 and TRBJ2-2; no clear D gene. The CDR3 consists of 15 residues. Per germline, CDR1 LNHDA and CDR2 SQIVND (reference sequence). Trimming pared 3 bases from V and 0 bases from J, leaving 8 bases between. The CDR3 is CASSISPSNTGELFF. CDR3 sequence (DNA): TGTGCCAGTAGTATTTCACCCTCGAACACCGGGGAGCTGTTTTTT.

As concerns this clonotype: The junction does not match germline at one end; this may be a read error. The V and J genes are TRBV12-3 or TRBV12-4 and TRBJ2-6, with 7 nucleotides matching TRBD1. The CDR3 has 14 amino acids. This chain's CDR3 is CASSSPTGPNNQDF. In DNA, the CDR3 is TGTGCCAGCAGTTCACCGACAGGGCCCAATAATCAGGATTTC.

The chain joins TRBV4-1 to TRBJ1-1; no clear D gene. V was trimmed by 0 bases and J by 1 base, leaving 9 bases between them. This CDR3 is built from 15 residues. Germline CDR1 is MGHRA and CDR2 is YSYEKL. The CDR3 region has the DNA TGCGCCAGCAGCCAAGATAAGGGCCCGAACACTGAAGCTTTCTTT. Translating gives CASSQDKGPNTEAFF.

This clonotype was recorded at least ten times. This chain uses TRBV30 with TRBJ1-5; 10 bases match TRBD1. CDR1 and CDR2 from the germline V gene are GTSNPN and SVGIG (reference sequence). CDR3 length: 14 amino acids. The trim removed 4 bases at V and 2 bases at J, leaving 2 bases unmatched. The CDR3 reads CAWTGTGGNQPQHF. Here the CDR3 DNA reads TGTGCCTGGACAGGGACAGGGGGCAATCAGCCCCAGCATTTT.

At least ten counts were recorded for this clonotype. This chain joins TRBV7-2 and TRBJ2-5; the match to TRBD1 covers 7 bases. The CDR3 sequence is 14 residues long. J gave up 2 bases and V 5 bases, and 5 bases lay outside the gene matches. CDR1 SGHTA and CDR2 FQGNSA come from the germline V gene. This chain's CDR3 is CASSGLGQQETQYF. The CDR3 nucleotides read TGTGCCAGCAGCGGTCTGGGACAGCAAGAGACCCAGTACTTC.